This TCR beta chain was profiled in a study of T-cell reconstitution after alpha-beta-depleted transplantation in children (dated by TCRdb to 2016 to 2017). A note on the overall study: The study quantitatively tracked T-cell immune reconstitution after TCRalphabeta/CD19-depleted allogeneic hematopoietic cell transplantation in children using TCR repertoire profiling.

The CDR3 measures 14 amino acids from cysteine to phenylalanine. The sequence is cut down to CDR3 DNA, 42 bases in frame from base 1. The germline V gene gives CDR1 as MNHEY and CDR2 as SVGEGT. Relative to germline, V is missing 2 bases and J is missing 5 bases, with 4 bases of the junction outside any gene match. In regard to this clonotype: Its antigen target is currently unknown. No much larger clone exists at a distance of one base, and base qualities are not known.

Taken with the paper, the label for treatment or condition translates to: allogeneic hematopoietic cell transplantation with graft depleted of TCRalphabeta T cells and CD19 B cells. Transplant recipients were children who received TCRalphabeta/CD19-depleted allogeneic hematopoietic cell grafts. Library preparation used PCR. Sequencing was carried out with an Illumina HiSeq 2500. To normalize quantification of the TCRbeta repertoire, the TCR libraries were built with molecular barcoding that relied on unique molecular identifiers. Using fastp trimming at Q25 and MiXCR clonotype assembly, TCRdb reanalyzed the public sequencing data and kept in-frame beta chains. CDR3 protein sequences are deduplicated, and each keeps its most common genes and DNA. The sample yields around 450,000 distinct CDR3 sequences; about 10% were counted once. The top ten hold around 2% of the sample. Results and caveats for the whole study, not just this receptor: Apparently early alphabetaT-cell count recovery about two months after transplant reportedly relied on only several hundred rapidly expanded clones derived from non-depleted graft cells. Hyperexpanded clone frequencies declined over subsequent months; after one year, T-cell counts and TCRbeta diversity were mostly attributed to newly produced T cells. In some patients, the high TCRbeta diversity seen at day 60 was put down to recipient T cells and intrathymic progenitors that had survived conditioning.

The V and J genes are TRBV6-2 or TRBV6-3 and TRBJ2-7; 9 central bases correspond to TRBD2. This sample comprised PBMCs, obtained before TCRalphabeta/CD19-depleted stem cell transplant. The TCR was taken from a child aged 2-15 years with inherited bone marrow failure, due to receive a stem cell transplant. The sequenced DNA: TGTGCCAGCAGTTACCTAGCGGGATTCGACGAGCAGTACTTC. Its translation is CASSYLAGFDEQYF.